Below are 9 T cell receptor beta chains sequenced from a single sample in a study of blood T cell repertoires in COVID-19. Profiling relied on immunoSEQ multiplex PCR, and the TCRdb table lists in-frame clones only, not all of them. The sample includes some 16,000 clones, roughly three quarters of them seen just once. Material for sequencing was peripheral blood. The receptors derive from a man in his sixties or seventies with active or convalescent COVID-19.

The chain has TRBV24-1 and TRBJ2-7; D unresolved. Trimming removed 5 bases at V and 0 bases at J, with 7 bases between. CDR3 size: 13 residues. The germline V gene has CDR1 KGHDR and CDR2 SFDVKD. This chain's CDR3 is CATSVGSSYEQYF. CDR3 sequence (DNA): TGTGCCACCAGTGTGGGCAGCTCCTACGAGCAGTACTTC.

The V gene is TRBV6-5, the J gene TRBJ1-3, with D uncertain. CDR1 is MNHEY and CDR2 is SVGAGI in the germline V gene. The CDR3 is 14 amino acids. V was cut by 2 bases and J by 2 bases, with 7 bases left in between. CDR3 sequence reads: CASSYDFAGNTIYF. DNA for the CDR3: TGTGCCAGCAGTTACGACTTTGCTGGAAACACCATATATTTT.

This chain uses TRBV19 with TRBJ2-1; D may be TRBD2 (5 bases). The ends were cut back, 6 bases at V and 4 bases at J, with 13 bases in the middle. In germline, CDR1 is LNHDA, CDR2 SQIVND (reference sequence). The CDR3 has 14 residues. CDR3 sequence (DNA): TGTGCCAGTAGCCTCCTTCGGGATTACAATGAGCAGTTCTTC. This gives the protein CASSLLRDYNEQFF.

This chain joins TRBV28 and TRBJ1-1; D is unclear. Per germline, CDR1 MDHEN and CDR2 SYDVKM. V dropped 3 bases and J dropped 1 base, with 12 bases sitting between them. The CDR3 loop spans 15 amino acids. The CDR3 reads CASSLTSPGNTEAFF. The CDR3, as DNA: TGTGCCAGCAGTTTGACCTCCCCGGGGAACACTGAAGCTTTCTTT.

This clone was detected only a few times. The chain uses TRBV7-2 and TRBJ2-2, with TRBD1 matching over 7 bases. V was clipped by 6 bases and J by 5 bases; unmatched bases: 6. The germline CDR1 and CDR2 sequences are SGHTA and FQGNSA. CDR3 size: 14 residues. CDR3 bases: TGTGCCAGCAGTAACAGGGGTAGGACCGGGGAGCTGTTTTTT. Translated: CASSNRGRTGELFF.

The chain combines TRBV6-2 or TRBV6-3 with TRBJ1-1; TRBD1 is a possible D gene (6 bases). The CDR3 spans 14 residues. V was clipped by 2 bases and J by 1 base, with 8 bases between them. Germline V gives CDR1 MNHEY, CDR2 SVGEGT. CDR3 sequence: CASSYRQANTEAFF. In DNA form, the CDR3 reads TGTGCCAGCAGTTACCGACAGGCGAACACTGAAGCTTTCTTT.

The chain links TRBV10-2 to TRBJ1-1, with 9 bases aligning to TRBD1. The CDR3 sequence is 15 residues long. V gave up 6 bases and J gave up 3 bases; unmatched junction bases: 8. Per germline, CDR1 WSHSY and CDR2 SAAADI. CDR3 DNA sequence: TGCGCCAGCAGGACCGGGACAGGGTCGGACACTGAAGCTTTCTTT. Residues: CASRTGTGSDTEAFF.

This clone was detected once. This chain connects TRBV5-1 to TRBJ2-7, with TRBD2 matching over 11 bases. The J segment lost 3 bases and the V segment lost 4 bases, leaving 15 bases of the junction unmatched. Per germline, CDR1 SGHRS and CDR2 YFSETQ. This CDR3 has 18 residues. The CDR3, as DNA: TGCGCCAGCAGCCCCAACGGCGCTAGCGGGGGGATAATCTACGAGCAGTACTTC. This gives the protein CASSPNGASGGIIYEQYF.

V is TRBV9 and J is TRBJ2-2; no firm D call. The CDR3 consists of 13 residues. CDR1 and CDR2 (germline): SGDLS, YYNGEE. V shed 0 bases and J shed 5 bases, with 5 bases lying between them. CDR3 region: CASSVALTGELFF. The CDR3 DNA follows: TGTGCCAGCAGCGTAGCGTTGACCGGGGAGCTGTTTTTT.